The 5 T cell receptor beta chains given below trace back to one sample, sequenced in a study of vaccination and CD4 T cells after COVID-19. No antigen is known for these receptors. Sequencing of DNA taken from cultured CD4+ T cells relied on the Oncomine TCR Beta short-read assay. TCRdb independently ran MiXCR on the PCR reads; one entry per CDR3 protein. The profile shows fewer than 15,000 distinct CDR3 sequences, about 61% of them singletons. Treatment: approximately nine-day PBMC culture with coronavirus spike peptide pools or control peptides (ViraFEST assay). This specimen consisted of CD4+ T cells from blood, cultured in vitro, obtained before SARS-CoV-2 vaccination. These receptors originate from a human donor who had recovered from COVID-19.

V is TRBV18 and J is TRBJ2-1; TRBD2 aligns across 10 bases. J gave up 15 bases and V 5 bases, and 13 bases lay outside the gene matches. CDR3 length: 14 amino acids. Germline V CDR1 and CDR2: KGHSH, LQKENI. Here the CDR3 DNA reads TGTGCCAGCTCATCGGTGCTAGCGGGAGAACGTCGGTTCTTC. Translating gives CASSSVLAGERRFF.

This clonotype was seen just once. This chain connects TRBV19 to TRBJ1-2, with TRBD1 as a possible D gene (6 bases). V shed 5 bases and J shed 4 bases, with 17 bases lying between them. Germline V gives CDR1 LNHDA, CDR2 SQIVND (reference sequence). This CDR3 is 15 amino acids long. The CDR3 loop reads CASSDTGYRAYGYTF. The DNA of the CDR3 is TGTGCCAGTAGTGATACAGGGTACCGTGCCTATGGCTACACCTTC.

This clonotype was detected a few times. This rearrangement joins TRBV20-1 to TRBJ1-5; D is ambiguous. CDR3 length: 14 residues. The V gene lost 3 bases and the J gene lost 0 bases, with 9 bases spanning the gap. The germline V gene has CDR1 DFQATT and CDR2 SNEGSKA (reference sequence). For the CDR3, the DNA is TGCAGTGCTAGTCTGGCGTTTAGCAATCAGCCCCAGCATTTT. It codes for CSASLAFSNQPQHF.

The chain combines TRBV19 with TRBJ1-5, with D possibly matching TRBD1 (6 bases). The V end lost 1 base, the J end lost 4 bases, and 14 bases lay between the germline ends. The CDR3 consists of 16 residues. Germline V gene lookup returns CDR1 LNHDA and CDR2 SQIVND (reference sequence). The chain's CDR3 is CASSIGGGALNQPQHF. CDR3 nucleotides: TGTGCCAGTAGTATAGGGGGGGGGGCTTTGAATCAGCCCCAGCATTTT.

The chain couples TRBV7-6 to TRBJ2-7; 8 bases are a match to TRBD2. The CDR3 covers 16 residues. With V trimmed by 4 bases and J by 4 bases, 12 bases remained unmatched. Germline values: CDR1 SGHVS, CDR2 FNYEAQ. CDR3 DNA: TGTGCCAGCAGCTCAAATAGCGGGGCATGGGGATACGAGCAGTACTTC. Translation gives CASSSNSGAWGYEQYF.